These T cell receptor beta chains were read from a single sample in a study of blood T cell repertoires in COVID-19. Sequenced by immunoSEQ multiplex PCR; TCRdb stores in-frame clones only, minus some. There are approximately 350,000 clones in the sample; approximately 88% occur only once, and around 3% lies in the top ten. Sequencing was done on a sample of peripheral blood. The receptors were gathered from a woman aged 25 to 39 with COVID-19, enrolled during active disease. Both conserved end residues are part of each CDR3. D genes are given only for firm matches. Where a row states a size, it is once, few, many or the class of an expanded clone; other rows omit it.

>TRBV4-3|.|once|TRBJ2-1
TGCGCCAGCAGCCAAGATTTCGGGGTTTCCTACAATGAGCAGTTCTTC
CASSQDFGVSYNEQFF
>TRBV25-1|TRBD2|.|TRBJ2-5
TGTGCCAGCAGCCCCTTGACTAGCATGGAGACCCAGTACTTC
CASSPLTSMETQYF
>TRBV6-2/TRBV6-3|TRBD1|.|TRBJ1-6
TGTGCCAGCAGTTCCCCGGGACAGGGCTATTCACCCCTCCACTTT
CASSSPGQGYSPLHF
>TRBV7-2|TRBD1|.|TRBJ2-7
TGTGCCAGCAGCTTAGGGACAGGGTTTTCCTACGAGCAGTACTTC
CASSLGTGFSYEQYF
>TRBV10-3|.|.|TRBJ2-5
TGTGCCATCAGGCCGGGGGTTCAAGAGACCCAGTACTTC
CAIRPGVQETQYF
>TRBV30|.|.|TRBJ2-6
TGTGCCTGGAGTCCGAAGGGGGGGGTCTCTGGGGCCAACGTCCTGACTTTC
CAWSPKGGVSGANVLTF
>TRBV30|.|.|TRBJ1-1
TGTGCCTGGAGTGTGTCCCCCGTATCGTCTTTCTTT
CAWSVSPVSSFF
>TRBV6-2/TRBV6-3|TRBD1|.|TRBJ1-2
TGTGCCAGCAGTTGGCTCCGACAGGGACAGTATGGCTACACCTTC
CASSWLRQGQYGYTF
>TRBV7-6|TRBD1|.|TRBJ1-5
TGTGCCAGCAGCTTTACGATCAGGACAGGAGCCCGGGTTAGCAATCAGCCCCAGCATTTT
CASSFTIRTGARVSNQPQHF
>TRBV24-1|.|.|TRBJ2-3
TGTGCCACCAGTGATTTTGTTACAGGGCTGGTTGCAGATACGCAGTATTTT
CATSDFVTGLVADTQYF
>TRBV5-1|.|.|TRBJ1-4
TGCGCCAGCAGCGGGACAACAGGCTATCCTAATGAAAAACTGTTTTTT
CASSGTTGYPNEKLFF
>TRBV5-1|.|.|TRBJ2-5
TGCGCCAGCAGCTTGGGGAATGGCGGGGTTGTCCAAGAGACCCAGTACTTC
CASSLGNGGVVQETQYF
>TRBV7-8|.|.|TRBJ1-1
TGTGCCAGCAGCTACGCGGGACTGTCGAACACTGAAGCTTTCTTT
CASSYAGLSNTEAFF
>TRBV18|.|.|TRBJ2-2
TGTGCCAGCTCACCACCGCAAAGGGGCACCGGGGAGCTGTTTTTT
CASSPPQRGTGELFF
>TRBV6-5|TRBD1|.|TRBJ1-1
TGTGCCAGCACCCCTGGACAGGGGAACACTGAAGCTTTCTTT
CASTPGQGNTEAFF
>TRBV10-3|.|.|TRBJ1-5
TGTGCCATCAGTGAGGCGGGCGGCAATCAGCCCCAGCATTTT
CAISEAGGNQPQHF
>TRBV6-5|TRBD1|.|TRBJ2-1
TGTGCCAGCAGGTACACCGGGACAGGGTACAATGAGCAGTTCTTC
CASRYTGTGYNEQFF
>TRBV28|.|.|TRBJ1-4
TGTGCCAGCAGTTTAGGGCAGGCCAACACTGAAAAACTGTTTTTT
CASSLGQANTEKLFF
>TRBV5-1|TRBD1|.|TRBJ2-1
TGCGCCAGCAGCCCGGGACAGGGGGTCCACAATGAGCAGTTCTTC
CASSPGQGVHNEQFF
>TRBV7-9|TRBD1|.|TRBJ1-2
TGTGCCAGCAGAACCGACAGGGGGCAGGGGAACTATGGCTACACCTTC
CASRTDRGQGNYGYTF
>TRBV12-3/TRBV12-4|.|few|TRBJ1-5
TGTGCCAGCAGTTTAGCAGGGGTGTCCCAGCATTTT
CASSLAGVSQHF
>TRBV7-8|.|.|TRBJ1-6
TGTGCCAGCAGCTTAGAGGCAGGGTCAGATTCACCCCTCCACTTT
CASSLEAGSDSPLHF
>TRBV11-3|.|once|TRBJ1-3
TGTGCCAGCCGACAGGAGCCTGGAAACACCATATATTTT
CASRQEPGNTIYF
>TRBV25-1|TRBD1|.|TRBJ2-2
TGTGCCAGCAGCCGGGACAGGGGGTTTACCGGGGAGCTGTTTTTT
CASSRDRGFTGELFF
>TRBV6-5|.|.|TRBJ1-4
TGTGCCAGCAGCCTTGACAACTTTAATGAAAAACTGTTTTTT
CASSLDNFNEKLFF
>TRBV7-7|TRBD2|.|TRBJ2-1
TGTGCTAGCAGCTTAGAGGCGTGGACGGGGGTAGCGGGCCGATACAATGAGCAGTTCTTC
CASSLEAWTGVAGRYNEQFF
>TRBV2|.|few|TRBJ1-1
TGTGCCAGCAGTGAGGGGTCAGGGTTGAACACTGAAGCTTTCTTT
CASSEGSGLNTEAFF
>TRBV10-3|.|.|TRBJ2-7
TGTGCCATCAGTGATGGTAACAGGAGGTACTTC
CAISDGNRRYF
>TRBV13|TRBD1|.|TRBJ1-4
TGTGCCAGCAGCCAAGCCCACGGGACAGCGAAGGTGTTTTTT
CASSQAHGTAKVFF
>TRBV11-2|TRBD2|.|TRBJ2-5
TGTGCCAGCAATCCAGCGGGGGGGTCTGGGGAGACCCAGTACTTC
CASNPAGGSGETQYF
>TRBV19|TRBD1|.|TRBJ1-3
TGTGCCAGTAGTCCTCACAGGGGGCAAGGTGACACCATATATTTT
CASSPHRGQGDTIYF
>TRBV30|.|.|TRBJ2-5
TGTGCCTGGAGTGGGTGGAGAGAGACCCAGTACTTC
CAWSGWRETQYF
>TRBV6-1|TRBD1|once|TRBJ2-5
TGTGCCAGCAGTGAGCCGGGACAGGGAGAGACCCAGTACTTC
CASSEPGQGETQYF
>TRBV19|TRBD1|once|TRBJ2-3
TGTGCCAGTAGTATAGCGGGACAGGGGGTCGCAGATACGCAGTATTTT
CASSIAGQGVADTQYF
>TRBV23-1|TRBD2|.|TRBJ2-1
TGCGCCAGCCGCCTCCCGGGACTAGCGGGAGATCGCTCCTACAATGAGCAGTTCTTC
CASRLPGLAGDRSYNEQFF
>TRBV18|.|.|TRBJ2-1
TGTGCCAGCTCACCGGGCGCGGGACAGAGGTCCTACAATGAGCAGTTCTTC
CASSPGAGQRSYNEQFF
>TRBV5-1|TRBD2|.|TRBJ2-2
TGCGCCAGCGGGCTAGCGGGGGGAATGAACACCGGGGAGCTGTTTTTT
CASGLAGGMNTGELFF
>TRBV6-5|TRBD2|.|TRBJ2-1
TGTGCCAGCAGTTACCGCCGGGACTATTACAATGAGCAGTTCTTC
CASSYRRDYYNEQFF
>TRBV24-1|.|.|TRBJ2-3
TGTGCCACCAGTATCGGGGATACGCAGTATTTT
CATSIGDTQYF
>TRBV7-6|.|.|TRBJ2-2
TGTGCCAGCAGCTTAGGACAGACCAACACCGGGGAGCTGTTTTTT
CASSLGQTNTGELFF
>TRBV24-1|.|.|TRBJ1-5
TGTGCCACCAGTGGAGCCAGGGATCATCAGCCCCAGCATTTT
CATSGARDHQPQHF
>TRBV7-9|.|.|TRBJ2-1
TGTGCCAGCAGCCCCCCTCGTGGGCCCACCTACAATGAGCAGTTCTTC
CASSPPRGPTYNEQFF
>TRBV5-4|TRBD2|.|TRBJ2-3
TGTGCCAGCAGCTTGGCTAGCGGGAGATCAGATACGCAGTATTTT
CASSLASGRSDTQYF
>TRBV7-8|.|.|TRBJ2-4
TGTGCCAGCAGTCTCCAGGCAGGGTGGGTCAAAAACATTCAGTACTTC
CASSLQAGWVKNIQYF
>TRBV5-1|TRBD1|once|TRBJ1-1
TGCGCCAGCAGCTTGCTAGGGGGCGTAAACACTGAAGCTTTCTTT
CASSLLGGVNTEAFF
>TRBV5-1|TRBD1|.|TRBJ1-1
TGCGCCAGCACCCAGGACAGGGTGGAATCTGAAGCTTTCTTT
CASTQDRVESEAFF
>TRBV10-2|TRBD1|.|TRBJ1-1
TGCGCCAGCAGTGAGTCCCGCAGGGGGCTTCAAGCTTTCTTT
CASSESRRGLQAFF
>TRBV6-2/TRBV6-3|.|once|TRBJ2-7
TGTGCCAGCAGCGTAACTGCCACCCCCTCCTACGAGCAGTACTTC
CASSVTATPSYEQYF
>TRBV5-4|TRBD2|.|TRBJ2-3
TGTGCCAGCAGCTTGGTAGGAGGACTAGCTGTGGCAGATACGCAGTATTTT
CASSLVGGLAVADTQYF
>TRBV7-7|TRBD1|.|TRBJ2-1
TGTGCTAGCAGGTGTGGTTACGGGACAGGGGTTTCCTCCTACAATGAGCAGTTCTTC
CASRCGYGTGVSSYNEQFF
>TRBV7-6|.|.|TRBJ1-3
TGTGCCAGCAGCATCTTCAGGGTAGGGGCTGGAAACACCATATATTTT
CASSIFRVGAGNTIYF
>TRBV29-1|TRBD2|.|TRBJ2-3
TGCAGCGGACTAGCGGGGGACACAGATACGCAGTATTTT
CSGLAGDTDTQYF
>TRBV6-2/TRBV6-3|.|.|TRBJ2-7
TGTGCCAGCAGTTACTCGATTCAAGGGGACGAGCAGTACTTC
CASSYSIQGDEQYF
>TRBV5-1|.|.|TRBJ2-6
TGCGCCAGCAGCTTTGGGGGCGCCGGGGCCAACGTCCTGACTTTC
CASSFGGAGANVLTF
>TRBV2|TRBD2|.|TRBJ2-1
TGTGCCAGCAGCAAAACTAGCGGGAGCACTAATGAGCAGTTCTTC
CASSKTSGSTNEQFF
>TRBV27|TRBD2|.|TRBJ2-1
TGTGCCAGCACCCCTGGGGGTAGCGGGGGTCCTCGGGATGAGCAGTTCTTC
CASTPGGSGGPRDEQFF
>TRBV28|TRBD1|.|TRBJ1-4
TGTGCCAGCAAGTCAGGGGGCGCGGGTACGAATGAAAAACTGTTTTTT
CASKSGGAGTNEKLFF
>TRBV24-1|TRBD1|.|TRBJ1-2
TGTGCCACCAGTGACGGGACAGATTATGGCTACACCTTC
CATSDGTDYGYTF
>TRBV19|TRBD2|.|TRBJ2-1
TGTGCCAGTAGTTTAGCGGGAGGATCCTACAATGAGCAGTTCTTC
CASSLAGGSYNEQFF